This T cell receptor beta chain was profiled in a study of cytomegalovirus exposure and HLA in healthy donors. Study-wide results and caveats: Under in vitro conditions, a few CMV-associated chains were confirmed as specific for CMV antigens.

Clones were sequenced by immunoSEQ multiplex PCR, and TCRdb holds only the in-frame ones, with some missing. The repertoire holds hundreds of thousands of clones, with over 80% as singletons. Separate from the approximately 700-subject first cohort was the roughly 120-subject validation cohort, to which the donors belonged. In germline, CDR1 is SNHLY, CDR2 FYNNEI. CDR3 length equals 14 residues. V lost 4 bases and J lost 4, with 13 bases in between. As regards this clone: As yet, its antigen is unknown.

The clonotype was recovered from a woman aged 18-35 years in good health and CMV-seronegative. The material sequenced was PBMCs. The rearrangement uses TRBV2 and TRBJ2-5; D ambiguous. CDR3 amino acids: CASSADMTRETQYF. CDR3 DNA: TGTGCCAGCAGTGCAGATATGACCAGAGAGACCCAGTACTTC.